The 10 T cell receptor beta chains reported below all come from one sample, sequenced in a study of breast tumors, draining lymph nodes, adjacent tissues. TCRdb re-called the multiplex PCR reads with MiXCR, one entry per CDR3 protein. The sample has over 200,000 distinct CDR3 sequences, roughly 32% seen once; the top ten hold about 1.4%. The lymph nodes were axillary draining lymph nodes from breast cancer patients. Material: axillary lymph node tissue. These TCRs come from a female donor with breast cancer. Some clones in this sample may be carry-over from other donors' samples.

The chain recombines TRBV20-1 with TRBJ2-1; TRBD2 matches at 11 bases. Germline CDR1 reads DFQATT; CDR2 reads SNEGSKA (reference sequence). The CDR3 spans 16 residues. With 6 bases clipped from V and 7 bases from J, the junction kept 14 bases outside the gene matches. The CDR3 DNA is TGCAGTGCCGCAATAGCGGGGGGGATTACGAGGAATGAGCAGTTCTTC. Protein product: CSAAIAGGITRNEQFF.

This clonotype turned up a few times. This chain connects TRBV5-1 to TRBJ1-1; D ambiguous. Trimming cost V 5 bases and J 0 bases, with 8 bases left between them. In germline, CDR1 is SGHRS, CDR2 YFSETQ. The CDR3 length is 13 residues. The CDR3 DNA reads TGCGCCAGCAGAGGGTTATTGAACACTGAAGCTTTCTTT. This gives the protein CASRGLLNTEAFF.

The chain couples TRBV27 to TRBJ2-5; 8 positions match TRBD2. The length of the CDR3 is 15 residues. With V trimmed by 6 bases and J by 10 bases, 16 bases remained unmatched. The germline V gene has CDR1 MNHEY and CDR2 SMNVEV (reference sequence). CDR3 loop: CASSHTSGASVDQYF. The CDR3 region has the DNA TGTGCCAGCAGCCATACTAGCGGCGCCTCGGTCGACCAGTACTTC.

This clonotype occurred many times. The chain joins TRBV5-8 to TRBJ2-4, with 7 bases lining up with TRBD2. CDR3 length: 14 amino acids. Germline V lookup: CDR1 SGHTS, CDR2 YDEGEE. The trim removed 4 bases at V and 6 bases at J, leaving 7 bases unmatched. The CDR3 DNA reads TGTGCCAGCAGCGCCCTGGGGGGGGGAAACATTCAGTACTTC. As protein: CASSALGGGNIQYF.

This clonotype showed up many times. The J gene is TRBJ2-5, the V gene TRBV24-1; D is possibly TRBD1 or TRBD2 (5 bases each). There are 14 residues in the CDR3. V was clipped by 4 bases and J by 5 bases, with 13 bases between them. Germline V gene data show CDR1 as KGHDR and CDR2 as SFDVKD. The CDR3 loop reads CATSERGVVETQYF. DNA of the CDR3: TGTGCCACCAGTGAAAGGGGAGTAGTTGAGACCCAGTACTTC.

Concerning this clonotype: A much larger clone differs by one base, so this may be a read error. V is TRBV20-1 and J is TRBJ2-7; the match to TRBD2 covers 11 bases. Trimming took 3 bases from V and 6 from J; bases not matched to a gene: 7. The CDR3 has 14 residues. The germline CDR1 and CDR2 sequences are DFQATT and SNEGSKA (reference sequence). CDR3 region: CSASISGRAAEQYF. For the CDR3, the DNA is TGCAGTGCTAGTATTAGCGGGAGGGCCGCCGAGCAGTACTTC.

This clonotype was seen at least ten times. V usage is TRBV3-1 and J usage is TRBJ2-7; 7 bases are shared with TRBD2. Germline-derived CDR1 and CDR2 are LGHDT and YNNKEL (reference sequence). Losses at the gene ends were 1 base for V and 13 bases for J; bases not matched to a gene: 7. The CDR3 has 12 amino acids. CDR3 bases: TGTGCCAGCAGCCAAGCCCCGGGAGGCCTTTACTTC. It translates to CASSQAPGGLYF.

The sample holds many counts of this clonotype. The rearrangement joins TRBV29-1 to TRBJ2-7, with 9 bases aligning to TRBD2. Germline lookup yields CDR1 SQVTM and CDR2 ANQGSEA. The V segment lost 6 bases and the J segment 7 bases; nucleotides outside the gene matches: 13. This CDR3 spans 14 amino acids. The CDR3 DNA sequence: TGCAGCGTACTTGATTGGGGACTAGCTGGTGAGCAGTACTTC. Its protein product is CSVLDWGLAGEQYF.

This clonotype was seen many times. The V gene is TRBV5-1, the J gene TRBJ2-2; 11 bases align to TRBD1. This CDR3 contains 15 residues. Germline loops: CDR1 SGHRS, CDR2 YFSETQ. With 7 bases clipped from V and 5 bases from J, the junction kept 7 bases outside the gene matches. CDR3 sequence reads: CASYTGTGGTGELFF. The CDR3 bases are TGCGCCAGCTATACCGGGACAGGGGGGACCGGGGAGCTGTTTTTT.

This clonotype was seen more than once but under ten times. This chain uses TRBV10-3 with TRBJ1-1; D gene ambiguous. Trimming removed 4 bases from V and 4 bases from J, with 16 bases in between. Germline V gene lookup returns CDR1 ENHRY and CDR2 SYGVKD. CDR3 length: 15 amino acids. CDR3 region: CAISGPGSDRTEAFF. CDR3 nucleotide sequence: TGTGCCATCAGTGGCCCCGGGTCGGATCGCACTGAAGCTTTCTTT.